This TCR beta chain is from a study of T cell repertoires in aging, cancer and after chemotherapy. General observations from the study: Age-matched healthy donors had significantly more diverse, less clonal blood TCR repertoires than untreated cancer patients. Thymic emigration or peripheral T cell expansion may be impaired by lymphoid organ infiltration in hematological cancer.

A mixed TRB-A/B primer pool amplified rearranged TRB by multiplex touch-down PCR. Using its own MiXCR run on the multiplex PCR reads, TCRdb lists one record per CDR3 protein. The table includes about 6,600 distinct CDR3 sequences, about 31% detected once. The template was genomic DNA from peripheral blood, not RNA. Comments on this clonotype: Its antigen is still unknown.

Sequenced: blood. This receptor was taken from a human donor with a blood cancer. The donor label of this sample is uncertain.

The CDR3 region has the DNA TGTGCCAGCAGTTACGAGGGCATACAGCCCCAGCATTTT. Protein: CASSYEGIQPQHF. The chain couples TRBV6-5 to TRBJ1-5, with unresolved D. The CDR3 covers 13 residues. Germline CDR1 and CDR2: MNHEY and SVGAGI. V shed 2 bases and J shed 7 bases, with 9 bases lying between them.